The 2 T cell receptor beta chains reported below all come from one sample, sequenced in a study of blood T cell repertoires in COVID-19 (dated by TCRdb to 2019 to 2021). Library prep was done by the immunoSEQ multiplex PCR assay. TCRdb took this table from immuneACCESS and kept in-frame rearrangements with V and J called. Such tables lack part of the clones; where checked against another copy, unresolved V genes explain under half of the gap, and the rest is unexplained. Across this sample there are under 60,000 clones, with about four fifths seen only once. Of the sample, 25% falls within the top ten clones. Sequencing was performed on peripheral blood. These receptors were obtained from a human donor in a cohort sampled during active COVID-19.

V and J are TRBV5-6 and TRBJ1-1, with 7 bases aligning to TRBD1. V lost 1 base and J lost 5; bases outside the gene matches: 2. This CDR3 spans 13 amino acids. CDR1 is SGHDT and CDR2 is YYEEEE in the germline V gene. The CDR3, as DNA: TGTGCCAGCAGCTTGCGACAGGGTACTGAAGCTTTCTTT. Protein product: CASSLRQGTEAFF.

The rearrangement links TRBV19 to TRBJ2-4, with TRBD1 matching over 8 bases. The trim removed 3 bases at V and 7 bases at J, leaving 8 bases unmatched. The germline V gene encodes CDR1 LNHDA and CDR2 SQIVND (reference sequence). This CDR3 has 15 residues. The CDR3 sequence: CASSMSGTGGNIQYF. CDR3 bases: TGTGCCAGTAGTATGTCCGGGACAGGTGGGAACATTCAGTACTTC. The whole variable domain, remainder taken from reference TRBV19 and TRBJ2-4, is DGGITQSPKYLFRKEGQNVTLSCEQNLNHDAMYWYRQDPGQGLRLIYYSQIVNDFQKGDIAEGYSVSREKKESFPLTVTSAQKNPTAFYLCASSMSGTGGNIQYFGAGTRLSVL.